The 22 T cell receptor beta chains presented below share a single source sample, sequenced in a study of response to subunit inactivated influenza vaccine. TCRdb analysed the RT-PCR reads with MiXCR anew, one entry per CDR3 protein. Here the sample spans over 650,000 distinct CDR3 sequences, under 20% being singletons. This specimen was PBMCs from blood, taken about 5 days after vaccination. These receptors originate from a man aged 50-60 years who received an inactivated influenza vaccine.

J is TRBJ2-1 and V is TRBV6-1; D is perhaps TRBD1 (5 bases). Looked up from germline, CDR1 is MNHNS and CDR2 is SASEGT. Trimming took off 10 bases at V and 0 bases at J, with 13 bases between the two ends. The CDR3 is 14 residues long. The CDR3 coding sequence is TGTGCCACCGCCACGGACACCTCCTACAATGAGCAGTTCTTC. It is translated as CATATDTSYNEQFF.

This clonotype was recorded a few times. The V gene is TRBV7-2, the J gene TRBJ2-3, with D perhaps TRBD1 (5 bases). Germline CDR1 and CDR2: SGHTA and FQGNSA. The CDR3 totals 13 residues. V gave up 3 bases and J gave up 4 bases, with 8 bases separating them. The CDR3 is CASSFQGSDTQYF. The CDR3 DNA reads TGTGCCAGCAGCTTTCAGGGTTCAGATACGCAGTATTTT. Full variable domain (rest looked up from reference TRBV7-2 and TRBJ2-3): GAGVSQSPSNKVTEKGKDVELRCDPISGHTALYWYRQSLGQGLEFLIYFQGNSAPDKSGLPSDRFSAERTGGSVSTLTIQRTQQEDSAVYLCASSFQGSDTQYFGPGTRLTVL.

This clonotype has just a few counts. V usage is TRBV11-2 and J usage is TRBJ2-1; TRBD2 might be the D (5 bases). There are 14 residues in the CDR3. Per germline, CDR1 SGHAT and CDR2 FQNNGV. Trimming pared 2 bases from V and 8 bases from J, leaving 13 bases between. The CDR3 reads CASSLSAEVHEQFF. CDR3 bases: TGTGCCAGCAGCTTATCGGCGGAGGTACATGAGCAGTTCTTC.

This clonotype was seen a handful of times. The chain links TRBV6-1 to TRBJ2-3; the match to TRBD1 covers 7 bases. CDR1 MNHNS and CDR2 SASEGT come from the germline V gene. V gave up 5 bases and J gave up 5 bases; unmatched junction bases: 4. The CDR3 length is 13 residues. The CDR3: CASSPRDRDTQYF. In DNA form, the CDR3 reads TGTGCCAGCAGTCCCCGGGACAGAGATACGCAGTATTTT.

V and J are TRBV29-1 and TRBJ2-1, with D perhaps matching TRBD2 (5 bases). V was shortened by 4 bases and J by 4 bases, with 20 bases between the two germline ends. Germline CDR1 and CDR2: SQVTM and ANQGSEA. The CDR3 length is 16 residues. The CDR3 loop is CSVAPRGQSYYNEQFF. The DNA of the CDR3 is TGCAGCGTTGCCCCCCGCGGGCAGAGCTATTACAATGAGCAGTTCTTC.

The chain combines TRBV6-1 with TRBJ2-3, with no clear D. The germline V and J ends were trimmed by 5 bases and 0 bases, with 6 bases remaining between them. The CDR3 loop spans 13 amino acids. Germline V CDR1 and CDR2: MNHNS, SASEGT. The CDR3 DNA sequence: TGTGCCAGCAGTCCGGAAAGCACAGATACGCAGTATTTT. Translation gives CASSPESTDTQYF.

This clonotype was counted a few times. The rearrangement uses TRBV5-1 and TRBJ2-7; D is tentatively TRBD1 or TRBD2 (5 bases each). The CDR3 is made up of 14 amino acids. The V gene's germline CDR1 is SGHRS and CDR2 YFSETQ. The germline V and J ends were trimmed by 4 bases and 4 bases, with 15 bases remaining between them. The chain's CDR3 is CASSLLGREYEQYF. For the CDR3, the DNA is TGCGCCAGCAGCCTACTGGGACGGGAATACGAGCAGTACTTC.

This chain uses TRBV7-2 with TRBJ2-7, with D possibly matching TRBD1 (6 bases). Trimming took off 5 bases at V and 2 bases at J, with 19 bases between the two ends. The CDR3 has 16 residues. CDR1 is SGHTA, CDR2 FQGNSA, per germline. CDR3 DNA sequence: TGTGCCAGCAGCCAATATTGGGACACCTTGGCCTACGAGCAGTACTTC. It encodes CASSQYWDTLAYEQYF.

This clonotype was seen ten or more times. The rearrangement joins TRBV29-1 to TRBJ2-7; 13 bases are a match to TRBD2. CDR1 and CDR2 (germline): SQVTM, ANQGSEA. Losses at the gene ends were 7 bases for V and 9 bases for J; bases not matched to a gene: 9. This CDR3 has 13 residues. The CDR3 spells CSAGLAGVPRQYF. As DNA, the CDR3 is TGCAGCGCTGGACTAGCGGGAGTCCCGAGGCAGTACTTC.

This clonotype turned up a few times. The CDR3 DNA is TGCGCCAGCAGGTCTAGCGGGGTACACACAGATACGCAGTATTTT. It is translated as CASRSSGVHTDTQYF. The chain combines TRBV5-1 with TRBJ2-3; 9 nucleotides line up with TRBD2. Germline CDR1 reads SGHRS; CDR2 reads YFSETQ. After removal of 5 bases from V and 2 bases from J, the junction contained 6 bases not matched to a gene. This CDR3 has 15 residues.

This clonotype showed up just a few times. The genes are TRBV20-1 and TRBJ1-2; D gene uncertain. The CDR3 runs to 11 residues. The V end was cut by 3 bases, the J end by 1 base, with 3 bases between. Germline lookup yields CDR1 DFQATT and CDR2 SNEGSKA (reference sequence). The DNA of the CDR3 is TGCAGTGCTAGCCTTAACTATGGCTACACCTTC. Protein: CSASLNYGYTF.

The chain joins TRBV19 to TRBJ2-6, with 7 positions matching TRBD2. Germline loops: CDR1 LNHDA, CDR2 SQIVND (reference sequence). The CDR3 has 17 amino acids. The ends lost 6 bases at V and 0 bases at J; junction bases unmatched: 8. The CDR3 nucleotides are TGTGCCAGTAGGAAACTAGCGCAGAGCTCTGGGGCCAACGTCCTGACTTTC. Protein: CASRKLAQSSGANVLTF.

V is TRBV29-1 and J is TRBJ2-1; 7 nucleotides line up with TRBD2. CDR1 is SQVTM and CDR2 is ANQGSEA in the germline V gene. With V trimmed by 1 base and J by 3 bases, 3 bases remained unmatched. The CDR3 length is 14 residues. The CDR3 DNA follows: TGCAGCGTTGAAGGTAGCGGGCACTACAATGAGCAGTTCTTC. Translated, it gives CSVEGSGHYNEQFF.

This chain uses TRBV10-3 with TRBJ2-3, with TRBD2 identical over 8 bases. The CDR3 has 15 amino acids. With 10 bases clipped from V and 0 bases from J, the junction kept 9 bases outside the gene matches. CDR1 and CDR2 (germline): ENHRY, SYGVKD. The CDR3 loop is CATGGPGGSTDTQYF. CDR3 coding DNA: TGTGCCACCGGGGGACCGGGAGGGAGCACAGATACGCAGTATTTT.

This clonotype has only a few counts. This sequence joins TRBV20-1 and TRBJ2-5; 7 bases align to TRBD1. The V segment lost 5 bases and the J segment 5 bases; nucleotides outside the gene matches: 17. The CDR3 extends over 16 amino acids. Germline V gene sequence: CDR1 DFQATT, CDR2 SNEGSKA (reference sequence). CDR3: CSARRLTGILGETQYF. The CDR3 nucleotides are TGCAGTGCTCGGCGTTTGACAGGGATTTTGGGGGAGACCCAGTACTTC.

The sample holds a few counts of this clonotype. V is TRBV18 and J is TRBJ2-7; possibly TRBD1 for D (5 bases). The CDR3 has 14 amino acids. Germline CDR1 and CDR2: KGHSH and LQKENI. The germline V and J ends were trimmed by 3 bases and 2 bases, with 11 bases remaining between them. The CDR3 coding sequence is TGTGCCAGCTCACCGACAGCCATAACCTACGAGCAGTACTTC. As protein: CASSPTAITYEQYF.

The table lists this clonotype with a few counts. This chain links TRBV5-1 with TRBJ1-4; D remains unclear. The ends were cut back, 4 bases at V and 0 bases at J, with 7 bases in the middle. The CDR3 covers 14 residues. Germline values: CDR1 SGHRS, CDR2 YFSETQ. The CDR3 sequence is CASSETATNEKLFF. In DNA form, the CDR3 reads TGCGCCAGCAGCGAAACTGCAACTAATGAAAAACTGTTTTTT.

This chain links TRBV4-3 with TRBJ2-2, with a possible D match to TRBD1 (5 bases). Trimming pared 0 bases from V and 2 bases from J, leaving 16 bases between. There are 18 residues in the CDR3. Germline CDR1 is LGHNA and CDR2 is YSLEER. CDR3: CASSQDFFQGTNTGELFF. CDR3 coding DNA: TGCGCCAGCAGCCAAGACTTTTTCCAGGGAACTAACACCGGGGAGCTGTTTTTT.

This clonotype was found a few times. V gene TRBV6-6 combines with J gene TRBJ2-5; unclear D gene. Trimming removed 1 base at V and 5 bases at J, with 5 bases between. The germline V gene has CDR1 MNHNY and CDR2 SVGAGI (reference sequence). The CDR3 spans 12 residues. CDR3 residues: CASSYWRETQYF. In DNA, the CDR3 is TGTGCCAGCAGTTACTGGCGGGAGACCCAGTACTTC.

There are many counts of this clonotype. The CDR3, as DNA: TGTGCCAGCAGTTTAGATAGACACCTGAGCACTAGCGGGAGGAAGGCCCAAGAGACCCAGTACTTC. Encoded protein: CASSLDRHLSTSGRKAQETQYF. V is TRBV12-3 or TRBV12-4 and J is TRBJ2-5; TRBD2 matches at 12 bases. Unmatched junction bases numbered 19, after V lost 1 base and J lost 1 base. The CDR3 loop spans 22 amino acids.

The chain employs TRBV4-2 and TRBJ1-1; D remains ambiguous. The V and J ends lost 4 bases and 4 bases respectively, with 10 bases between them. Germline CDR1 and CDR2: LGHNA and YNFKEQ. This CDR3 has 13 amino acids. CDR3 region: CASSPGLITEAFF. The CDR3 DNA follows: TGTGCCAGCAGCCCCGGGCTCATCACTGAAGCTTTCTTT.

This clonotype was detected only a few times. V and J are TRBV20-1 and TRBJ1-1; D remains unclear. The germline V gene has CDR1 DFQATT and CDR2 SNEGSKA (reference sequence). V was clipped by 3 bases and J by 4 bases, with 6 bases between them. The CDR3 length is 11 residues. DNA of the CDR3: TGCAGTGCTAGGAGTGGCACTGAAGCTTTCTTT. This codes for CSARSGTEAFF.